The 6 T cell receptor beta chains below come from one sample, sequenced in a study of CD8+ T cells in alopecia areata. Reverse transcribed after extraction, RNA yielded cDNA as the sequencing template. The protocol was immunoSEQ multiplex PCR, while the TCRdb copy is restricted to in-frame clones and leaves out a portion. The sample includes over 150,000 clones, roughly 61% of them seen just once. Treatment of the sample: oral pan-JAK inhibitor, 5-10 mg twice daily. This specimen was CD8+ T cells sorted from blood, taken at week 24, from a patient treated with tofacitinib. The receptors here all came from a human donor with alopecia areata.

With regard to this clone: In the same sample, other DNA sequences code for this CDR3. J is TRBJ2-3 and V is TRBV2; D remains ambiguous. The CDR3 is made up of 14 amino acids. Germline assignment: CDR1 SNHLY and CDR2 FYNNEI. V was clipped by 1 base and J by 2 bases, with 7 bases between them. DNA for the CDR3: TGTGCCAGCAGTGAAGGCAGAGACACAGATACGCAGTATTTT. Amino acids: CASSEGRDTDTQYF. Combining the CDR3 with reference TRBV2 and TRBJ2-3 gives the whole variable domain EPEVTQTPSHQVTQMGQEVILRCVPISNHLYFYWYRQILGQKVEFLVSFYNNEISEKSEIFDDQFSVERPDGSNFTLKIRSTKLEDSAMYFCASSEGRDTDTQYFGPGTRLTVL.

The rearrangement uses TRBV27 and TRBJ2-7; no firm D call. The CDR3 runs 12 residues. Germline values: CDR1 MNHEY, CDR2 SMNVEV (reference sequence). With 3 bases removed from V and 7 bases from J, the gap between germline ends came to 10 bases. The CDR3 here is CASSFSGGEQYF. The CDR3 DNA follows: TGTGCCAGCAGTTTTTCGGGTGGGGAGCAGTACTTC.

This clone was seen at least ten times. The chain couples TRBV29-1 to TRBJ1-4; a possible D gene is TRBD1 (5 bases). This CDR3 contains 16 residues. Looked up from germline, CDR1 is SQVTM and CDR2 is ANQGSEA. Trimming took off 5 bases at V and 4 bases at J, with 20 bases between the two ends. CDR3 sequence reads: CSVWGTTGPDNEKLFF. DNA for the CDR3: TGCAGCGTTTGGGGTACAACAGGACCCGATAATGAAAAACTGTTTTTT.

This chain uses TRBV5-5 with TRBJ1-6; D may be TRBD1 (5 bases). This CDR3 is 17 amino acids long. Germline-derived CDR1 and CDR2 are SGHKS and YYEKEE (reference sequence). With 4 bases removed from V and 0 bases from J, the gap between germline ends came to 14 bases. The CDR3 DNA is TGTGCCAGCAGCACTGACAGCCTAGTCTCCTATAATTCACCCCTCCACTTT. Its translation is CASSTDSLVSYNSPLHF.

This chain connects TRBV7-9 to TRBJ2-5, with 10 bases lining up with TRBD2. Germline values: CDR1 SEHNR, CDR2 FQNEAQ (reference sequence). The CDR3 contains 16 residues. With 5 bases clipped from V and 3 bases from J, the junction kept 9 bases outside the gene matches. CDR3 residues: CASSPRSSGGEETQYF. In nucleotides, the CDR3 is TGTGCCAGCAGCCCGCGTTCTAGCGGGGGTGAAGAGACCCAGTACTTC.

Comment on this clone: Additional DNA sequences in this sample encode the identical CDR3. The chain employs TRBV9 and TRBJ2-3; possible D gene TRBD2, 5 bases. This CDR3 comprises 13 residues. Between the trimmed V and J ends, which lost 2 bases and 4 bases, there was a span of 8 bases. CDR1 and CDR2 (germline): SGDLS, YYNGEE. CDR3 coding DNA: TGTGCCAGCAGCGTGGAGGTCCCAGATACGCAGTATTTT. It specifies CASSVEVPDTQYF.